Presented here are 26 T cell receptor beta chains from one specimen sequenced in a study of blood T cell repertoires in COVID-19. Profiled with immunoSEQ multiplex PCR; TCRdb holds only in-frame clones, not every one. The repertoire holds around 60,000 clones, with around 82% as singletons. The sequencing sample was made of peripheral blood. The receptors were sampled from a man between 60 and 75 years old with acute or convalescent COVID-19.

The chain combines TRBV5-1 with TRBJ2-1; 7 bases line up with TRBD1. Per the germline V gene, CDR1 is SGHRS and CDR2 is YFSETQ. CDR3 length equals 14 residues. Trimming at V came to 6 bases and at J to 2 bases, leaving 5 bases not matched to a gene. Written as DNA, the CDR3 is TGCGCCAGCACCAAACAGGGGCCCTACAATGAGCAGTTCTTC. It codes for CASTKQGPYNEQFF.

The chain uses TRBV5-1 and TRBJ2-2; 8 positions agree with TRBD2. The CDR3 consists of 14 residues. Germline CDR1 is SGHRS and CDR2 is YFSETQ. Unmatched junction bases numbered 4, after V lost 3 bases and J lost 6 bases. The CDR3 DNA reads TGCGCCAGCAGCTCCGGGACTAGTCCCGGGGAGCTGTTTTTT. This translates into CASSSGTSPGELFF.

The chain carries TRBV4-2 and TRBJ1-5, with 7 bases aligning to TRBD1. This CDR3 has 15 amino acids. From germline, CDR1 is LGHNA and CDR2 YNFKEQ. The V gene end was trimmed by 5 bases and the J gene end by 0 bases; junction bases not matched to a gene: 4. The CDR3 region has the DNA TGTGCCAGCAGCAACCGACAGGGTAGCAATCAGCCCCAGCATTTT. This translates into CASSNRQGSNQPQHF.

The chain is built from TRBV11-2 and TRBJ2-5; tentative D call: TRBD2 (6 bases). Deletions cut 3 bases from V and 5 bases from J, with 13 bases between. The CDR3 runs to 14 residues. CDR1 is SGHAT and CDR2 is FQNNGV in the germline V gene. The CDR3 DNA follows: TGTGCCAGCAGCTTTGGCGGACGGGAGGAGACCCAGTACTTC. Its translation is CASSFGGREETQYF.

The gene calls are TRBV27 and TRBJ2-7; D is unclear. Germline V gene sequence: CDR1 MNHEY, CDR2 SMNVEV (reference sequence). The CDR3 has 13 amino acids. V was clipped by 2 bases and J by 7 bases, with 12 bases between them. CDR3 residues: CASSLISSGEQYF. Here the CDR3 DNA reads TGTGCCAGCAGTTTAATATCTTCCGGGGAGCAGTACTTC.

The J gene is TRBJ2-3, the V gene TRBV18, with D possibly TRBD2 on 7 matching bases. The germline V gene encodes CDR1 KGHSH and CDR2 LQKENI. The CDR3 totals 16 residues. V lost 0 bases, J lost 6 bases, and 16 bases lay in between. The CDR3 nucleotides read TGTGCCAGCTCACCACCTAGGAGGGGGGGCCCCGATACGCAGTATTTT. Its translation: CASSPPRRGGPDTQYF.

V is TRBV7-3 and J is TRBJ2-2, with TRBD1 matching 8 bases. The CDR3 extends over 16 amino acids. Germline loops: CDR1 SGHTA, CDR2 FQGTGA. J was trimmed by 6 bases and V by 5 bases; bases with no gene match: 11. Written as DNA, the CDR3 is TGTGCCAGCAGCAAGCGAACAGGGGGATTCGCCGGGGAGCTGTTTTTT. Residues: CASSKRTGGFAGELFF.

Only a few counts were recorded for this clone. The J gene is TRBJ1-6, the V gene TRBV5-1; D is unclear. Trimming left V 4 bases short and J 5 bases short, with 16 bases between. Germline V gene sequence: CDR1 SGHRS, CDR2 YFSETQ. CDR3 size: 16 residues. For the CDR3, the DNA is TGCGCCAGCAGCCCTGCTAGCTCGGGGAATAATTCACCCCTCCACTTT. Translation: CASSPASSGNNSPLHF.

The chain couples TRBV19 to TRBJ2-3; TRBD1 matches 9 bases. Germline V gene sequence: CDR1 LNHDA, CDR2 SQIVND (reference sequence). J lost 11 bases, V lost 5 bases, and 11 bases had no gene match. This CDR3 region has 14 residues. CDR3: CASSGTKQGAMQYF. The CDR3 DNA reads TGTGCCAGTAGTGGGACAAAACAGGGGGCGATGCAGTATTTT.

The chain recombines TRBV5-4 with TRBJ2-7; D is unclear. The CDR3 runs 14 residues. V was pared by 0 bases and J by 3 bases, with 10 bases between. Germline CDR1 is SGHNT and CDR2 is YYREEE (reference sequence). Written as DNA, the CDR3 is TGTGCCAGCAGCTTGGAAGTTGAGCGCTACGAGCAGTACTTC. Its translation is CASSLEVERYEQYF.

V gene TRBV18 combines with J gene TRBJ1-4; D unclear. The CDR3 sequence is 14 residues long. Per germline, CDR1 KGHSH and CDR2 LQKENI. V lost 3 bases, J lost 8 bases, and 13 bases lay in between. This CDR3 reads CASSPDVGGEKLFF. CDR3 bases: TGTGCCAGCTCACCGGACGTCGGAGGGGAAAAACTGTTTTTT.

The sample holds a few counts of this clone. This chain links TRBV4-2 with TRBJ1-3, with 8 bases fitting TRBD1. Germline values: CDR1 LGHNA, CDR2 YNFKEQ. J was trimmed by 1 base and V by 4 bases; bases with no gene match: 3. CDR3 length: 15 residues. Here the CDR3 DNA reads TGTGCCAGCAGCCTGGGACAGGTTTCTGGAAACACCATATATTTT. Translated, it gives CASSLGQVSGNTIYF.

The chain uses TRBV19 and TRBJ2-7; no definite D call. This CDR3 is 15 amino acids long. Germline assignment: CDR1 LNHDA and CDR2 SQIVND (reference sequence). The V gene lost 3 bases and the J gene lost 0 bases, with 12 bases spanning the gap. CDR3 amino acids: CASSMKAATSYEQYF. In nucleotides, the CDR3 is TGTGCCAGTAGTATGAAAGCAGCGACCTCCTACGAGCAGTACTTC.

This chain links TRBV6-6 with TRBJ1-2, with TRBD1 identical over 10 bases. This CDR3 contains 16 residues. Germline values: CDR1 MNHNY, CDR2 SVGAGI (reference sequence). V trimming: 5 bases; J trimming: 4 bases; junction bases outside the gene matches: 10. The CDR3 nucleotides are TGTGCCAGCAGTCCGAGGGGGGACAGGGGCGGCTATGGCTACACCTTC. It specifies CASSPRGDRGGYGYTF.

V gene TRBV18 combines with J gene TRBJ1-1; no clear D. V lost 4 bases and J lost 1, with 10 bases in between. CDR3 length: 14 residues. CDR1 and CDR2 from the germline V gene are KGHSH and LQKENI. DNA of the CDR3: TGTGCCAGCTCACAAGTCGGAGGGAACACTGAAGCTTTCTTT. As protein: CASSQVGGNTEAFF.

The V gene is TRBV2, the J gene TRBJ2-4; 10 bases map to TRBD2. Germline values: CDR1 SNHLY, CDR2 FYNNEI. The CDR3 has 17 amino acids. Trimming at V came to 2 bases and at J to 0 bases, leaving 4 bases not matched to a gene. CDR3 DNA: TGTGCCAGCAGTGAAAGGGTAGCGGGGGGAGCCAAAAACATTCAGTACTTC. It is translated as CASSERVAGGAKNIQYF.

The DNA for the CDR3 is TGTGCCAGCAGGCGGGGGGAAGGAGAGACCCAGTACTTC. It codes for CASRRGEGETQYF. The V call is TRBV6-5, the J call TRBJ2-5, with TRBD2 matching 8 bases. This CDR3 contains 13 residues. Germline V CDR1 and CDR2: MNHEY, SVGAGI. V was clipped by 6 bases and J by 4 bases; unmatched bases: 4.

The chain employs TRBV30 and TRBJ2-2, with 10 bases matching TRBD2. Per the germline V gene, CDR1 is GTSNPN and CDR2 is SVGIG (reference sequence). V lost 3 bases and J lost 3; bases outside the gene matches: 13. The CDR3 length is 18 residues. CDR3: CAWRDRRERGGHTGELFF. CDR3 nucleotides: TGTGCCTGGAGGGACCGAAGGGAGCGGGGGGGACACACCGGGGAGCTGTTTTTT. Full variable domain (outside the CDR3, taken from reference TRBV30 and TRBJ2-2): SQTIHQWPATLVQPVGSPLSLECTVEGTSNPNLYWYRQAAGRGLQLLFYSVGIGQISSEVPQNLSASRPQDRQFILSSKKLLLSDSGFYLCAWRDRRERGGHTGELFFGEGSRLTVL.

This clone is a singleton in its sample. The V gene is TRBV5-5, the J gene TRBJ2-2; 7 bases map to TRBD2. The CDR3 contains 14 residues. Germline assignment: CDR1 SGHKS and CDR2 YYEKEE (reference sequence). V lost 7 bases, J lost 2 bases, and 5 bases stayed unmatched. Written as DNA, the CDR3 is TGTGCCAGCCGGGCGGGGGTAAACACCGGGGAGCTGTTTTTT. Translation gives CASRAGVNTGELFF.

CDR3 sequence: CASSLGGGRREQFF. The CDR3 bases are TGTGCCAGCAGCTTAGGGGGGGGGCGACGTGAGCAGTTCTTC. The J gene is TRBJ2-1, the V gene TRBV11-2; tentative D call: TRBD2 (7 bases). This CDR3 contains 14 residues. The V gene lost 1 base and the J gene lost 9 bases, with 13 bases spanning the gap. Germline CDR1 is SGHAT and CDR2 is FQNNGV. The entire variable domain, with the rest obtained from reference TRBV11-2 and TRBJ2-1, is as follows: EAGVAQSPRYKIIEKRQSVAFWCNPISGHATLYWYQQILGQGPKLLIQFQNNGVVDDSQLPKDRFSAERLKGVDSTLKIQPAKLEDSAVYLCASSLGGGRREQFFGPGTRLTVL.

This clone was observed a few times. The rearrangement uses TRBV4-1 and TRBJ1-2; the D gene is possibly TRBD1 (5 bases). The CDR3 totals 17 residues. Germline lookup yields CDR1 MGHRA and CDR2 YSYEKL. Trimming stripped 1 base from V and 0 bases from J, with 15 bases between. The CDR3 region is CASSQVIPRDSNYGYTF. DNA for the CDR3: TGCGCCAGCAGCCAAGTAATCCCCAGGGACTCTAACTATGGCTACACCTTC.

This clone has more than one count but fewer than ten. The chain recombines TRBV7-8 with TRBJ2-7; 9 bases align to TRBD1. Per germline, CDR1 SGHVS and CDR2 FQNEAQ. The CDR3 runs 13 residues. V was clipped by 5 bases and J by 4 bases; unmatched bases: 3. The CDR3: CASSHDRGYEQYF. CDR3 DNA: TGTGCCAGCAGCCATGACAGGGGGTACGAGCAGTACTTC.

The CDR3: CASSMAGMNTEAFF. The CDR3 DNA follows: TGTGCCAGCAGCATGGCAGGGATGAACACTGAAGCTTTCTTT. The genes are TRBV14 and TRBJ1-1, with D possibly matching TRBD1 (5 bases). The CDR3 has 14 amino acids. Trimming stripped 5 bases from V and 0 bases from J, with 10 bases between. Germline V gene sequence: CDR1 SGHDN, CDR2 FVKESK.

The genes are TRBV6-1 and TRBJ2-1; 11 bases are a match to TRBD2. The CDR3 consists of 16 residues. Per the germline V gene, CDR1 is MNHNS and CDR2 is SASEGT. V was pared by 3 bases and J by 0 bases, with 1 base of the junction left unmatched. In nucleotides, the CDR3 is TGTGCCAGCAGTGAGGGACTAGCGGCCTCCTACAATGAGCAGTTCTTC. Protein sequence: CASSEGLAASYNEQFF.

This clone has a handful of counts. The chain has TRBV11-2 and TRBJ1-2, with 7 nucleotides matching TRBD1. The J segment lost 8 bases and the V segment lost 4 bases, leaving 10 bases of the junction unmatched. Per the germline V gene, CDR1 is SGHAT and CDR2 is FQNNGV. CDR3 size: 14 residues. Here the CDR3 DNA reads TGTGCCAGCAGCTCCTCCGACAGGGCGGAAGGCTACACCTTC. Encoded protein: CASSSSDRAEGYTF.

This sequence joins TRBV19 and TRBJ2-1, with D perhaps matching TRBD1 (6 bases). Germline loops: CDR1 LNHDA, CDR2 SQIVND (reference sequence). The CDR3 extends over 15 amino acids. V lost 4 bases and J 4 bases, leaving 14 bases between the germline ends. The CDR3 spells CASSRGRSGYNEQFF. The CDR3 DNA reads TGTGCCAGTAGTAGGGGGCGTTCTGGATACAATGAGCAGTTCTTC.